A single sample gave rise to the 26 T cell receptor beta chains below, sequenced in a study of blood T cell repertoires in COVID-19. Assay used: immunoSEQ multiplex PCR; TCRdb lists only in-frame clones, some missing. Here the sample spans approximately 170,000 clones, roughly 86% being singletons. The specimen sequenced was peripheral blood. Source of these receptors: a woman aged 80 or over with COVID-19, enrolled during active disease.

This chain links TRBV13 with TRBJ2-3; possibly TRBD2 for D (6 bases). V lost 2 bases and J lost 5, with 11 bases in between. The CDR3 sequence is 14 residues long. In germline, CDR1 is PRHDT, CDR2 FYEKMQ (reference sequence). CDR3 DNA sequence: TGTGCCAGCAGCTTAACTGGGGACTTAGATACGCAGTATTTT. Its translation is CASSLTGDLDTQYF.

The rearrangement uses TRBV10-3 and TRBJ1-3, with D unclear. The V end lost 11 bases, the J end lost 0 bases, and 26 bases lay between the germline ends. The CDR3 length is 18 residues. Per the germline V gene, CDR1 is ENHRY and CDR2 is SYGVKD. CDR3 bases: TGTGCCTCTTCCAATCAGGTGGGAGGAGCTACCTCTGGAAACACCATATATTTT. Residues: CASSNQVGGATSGNTIYF.

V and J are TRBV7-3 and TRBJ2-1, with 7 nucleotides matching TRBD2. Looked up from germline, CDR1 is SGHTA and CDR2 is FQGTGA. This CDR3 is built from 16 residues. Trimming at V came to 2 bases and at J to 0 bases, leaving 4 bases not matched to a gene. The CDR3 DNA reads TGTGCCAGCAGCTTATCAGGCGGGAGCTCCTACAATGAGCAGTTCTTC. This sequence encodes CASSLSGGSSYNEQFF.

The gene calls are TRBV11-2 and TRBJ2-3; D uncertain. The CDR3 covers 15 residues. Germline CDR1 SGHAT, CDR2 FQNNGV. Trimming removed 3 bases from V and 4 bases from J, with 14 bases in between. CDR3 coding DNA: TGTGCCAGCAGCTTGAGGCTATTAGAAGCAGATACGCAGTATTTT. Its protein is CASSLRLLEADTQYF.

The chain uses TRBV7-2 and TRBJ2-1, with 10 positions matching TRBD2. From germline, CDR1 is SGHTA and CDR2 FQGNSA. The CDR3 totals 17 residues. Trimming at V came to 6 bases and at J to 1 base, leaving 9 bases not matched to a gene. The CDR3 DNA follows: TGTGCCAGCAGAGGTGGAGCGGGAGGGCCATCCTACAATGAGCAGTTCTTC. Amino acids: CASRGGAGGPSYNEQFF. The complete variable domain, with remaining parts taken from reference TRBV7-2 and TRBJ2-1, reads GAGVSQSPSNKVTEKGKDVELRCDPISGHTALYWYRQSLGQGLEFLIYFQGNSAPDKSGLPSDRFSAERTGGSVSTLTIQRTQQEDSAVYLCASRGGAGGPSYNEQFFGPGTRLTVL.

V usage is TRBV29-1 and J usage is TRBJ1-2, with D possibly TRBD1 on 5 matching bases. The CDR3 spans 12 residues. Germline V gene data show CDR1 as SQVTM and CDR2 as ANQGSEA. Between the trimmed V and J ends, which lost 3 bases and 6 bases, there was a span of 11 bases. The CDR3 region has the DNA TGCAGCGTTGACGGCGGGACGGATGGCTACACCTTC. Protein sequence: CSVDGGTDGYTF.

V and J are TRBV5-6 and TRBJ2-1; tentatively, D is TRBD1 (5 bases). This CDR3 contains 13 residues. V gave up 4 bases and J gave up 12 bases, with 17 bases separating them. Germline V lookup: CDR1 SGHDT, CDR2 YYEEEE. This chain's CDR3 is CASSHGHYAWQFF. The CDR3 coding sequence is TGTGCCAGCAGCCACGGACATTACGCATGGCAGTTCTTC. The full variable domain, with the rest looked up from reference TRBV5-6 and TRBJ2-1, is DAGVTQSPTHLIKTRGQQVTLRCSPKSGHDTVSWYQQALGQGPQFIFQYYEEEERQRGNFPDRFSGHQFPNYSSELNVNALLLGDSALYLCASSHGHYAWQFFGPGTRLTVL.

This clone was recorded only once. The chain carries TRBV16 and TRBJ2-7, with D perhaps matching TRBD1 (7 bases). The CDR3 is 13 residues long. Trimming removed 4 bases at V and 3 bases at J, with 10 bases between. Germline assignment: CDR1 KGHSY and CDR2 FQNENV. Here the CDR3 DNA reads TGTGCCAGCAGCCCCCAGGGGGGCTACGAGCAGTACTTC. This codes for CASSPQGGYEQYF.

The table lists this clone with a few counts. CDR3 sequence: CASSETGTGTPNEQFF. The CDR3 bases are TGTGCCAGCAGTGAGACCGGGACAGGGACCCCCAATGAGCAGTTCTTC. The V and J genes are TRBV6-4 and TRBJ2-1; 9 bases align to TRBD1. V shed 3 bases, J shed 6 bases, and the junction held 9 bases outside the gene matches. Looked up from germline, CDR1 is MRHNA and CDR2 is SNTAGT. CDR3 length: 16 residues.

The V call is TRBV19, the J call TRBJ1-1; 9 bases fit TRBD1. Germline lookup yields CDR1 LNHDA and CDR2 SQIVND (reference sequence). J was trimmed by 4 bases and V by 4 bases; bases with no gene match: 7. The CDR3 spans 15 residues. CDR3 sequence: CASSNTGQGITEAFF. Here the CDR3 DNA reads TGTGCCAGTAGTAATACGGGACAGGGTATCACTGAAGCTTTCTTT.

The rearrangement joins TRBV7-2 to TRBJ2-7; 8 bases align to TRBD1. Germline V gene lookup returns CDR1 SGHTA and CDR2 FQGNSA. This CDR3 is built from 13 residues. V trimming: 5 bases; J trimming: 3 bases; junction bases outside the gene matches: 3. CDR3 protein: CASSPDRVYEQYF. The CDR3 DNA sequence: TGTGCCAGCAGCCCGGACAGGGTCTACGAGCAGTACTTC.

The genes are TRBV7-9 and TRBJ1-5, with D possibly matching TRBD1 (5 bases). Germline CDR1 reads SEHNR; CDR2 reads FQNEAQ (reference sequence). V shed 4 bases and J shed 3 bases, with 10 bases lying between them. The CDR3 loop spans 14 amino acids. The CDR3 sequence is CASSSGHPNQPQHF. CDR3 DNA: TGTGCCAGCAGCTCAGGACACCCCAATCAGCCCCAGCATTTT. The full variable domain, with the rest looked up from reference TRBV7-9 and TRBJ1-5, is DTGVSQNPRHKITKRGQNVTFRCDPISEHNRLYWYRQTLGQGPEFLTYFQNEAQLEKSRLLSDRFSAERPKGSFSTLEIQRTEQGDSAMYLCASSSGHPNQPQHFGDGTRLSIL.

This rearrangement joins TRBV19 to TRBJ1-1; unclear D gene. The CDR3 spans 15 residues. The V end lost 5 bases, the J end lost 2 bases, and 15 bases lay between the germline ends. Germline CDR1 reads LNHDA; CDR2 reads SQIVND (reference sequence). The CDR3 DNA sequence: TGTGCCAGTAGTTCATCACAGCGGGCCAACACTGAAGCTTTCTTT. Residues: CASSSSQRANTEAFF.

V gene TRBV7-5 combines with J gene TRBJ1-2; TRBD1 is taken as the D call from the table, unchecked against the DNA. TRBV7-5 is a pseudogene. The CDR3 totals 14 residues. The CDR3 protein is CARSLEQGSYGYTF. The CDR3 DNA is TGTGCCAGAAGCTTAGAACAGGGGAGTTATGGCTACACCTTC.

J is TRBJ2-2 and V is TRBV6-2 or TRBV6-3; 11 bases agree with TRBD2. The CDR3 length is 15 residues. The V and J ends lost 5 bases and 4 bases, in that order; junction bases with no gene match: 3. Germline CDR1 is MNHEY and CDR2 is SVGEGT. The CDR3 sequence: CASSGLAGGTGELFF. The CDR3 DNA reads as TGTGCCAGCAGTGGCCTAGCGGGAGGCACCGGGGAGCTGTTTTTT.

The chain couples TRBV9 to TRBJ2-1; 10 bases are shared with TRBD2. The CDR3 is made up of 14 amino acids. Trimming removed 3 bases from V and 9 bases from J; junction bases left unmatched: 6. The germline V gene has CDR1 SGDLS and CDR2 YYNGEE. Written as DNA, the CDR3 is TGTGCCAGCAGCGCCTCCGGGACTAGCGTTGAGCAGTTCTTC. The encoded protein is CASSASGTSVEQFF. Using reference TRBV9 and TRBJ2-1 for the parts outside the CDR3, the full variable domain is DSGVTQTPKHLITATGQRVTLRCSPRSGDLSVYWYQQSLDQGLQFLIQYYNGEERAKGNILERFSAQQFPDLHSELNLSSLELGDSALYFCASSASGTSVEQFFGPGTRLTVL.

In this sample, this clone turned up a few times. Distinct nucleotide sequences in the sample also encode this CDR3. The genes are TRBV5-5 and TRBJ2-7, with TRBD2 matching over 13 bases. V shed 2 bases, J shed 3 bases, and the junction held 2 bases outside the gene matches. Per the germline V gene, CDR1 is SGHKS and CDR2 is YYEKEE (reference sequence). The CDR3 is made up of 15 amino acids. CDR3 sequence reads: CASSLGTSGIYEQYF. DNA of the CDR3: TGTGCCAGCAGCTTAGGGACTAGCGGGATCTACGAGCAGTACTTC.

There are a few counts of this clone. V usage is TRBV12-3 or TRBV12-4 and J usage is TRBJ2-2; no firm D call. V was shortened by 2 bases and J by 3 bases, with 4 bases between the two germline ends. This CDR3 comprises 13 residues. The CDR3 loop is CASSLLDTGELFF. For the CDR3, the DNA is TGTGCCAGCAGTTTATTAGACACCGGGGAGCTGTTTTTT.

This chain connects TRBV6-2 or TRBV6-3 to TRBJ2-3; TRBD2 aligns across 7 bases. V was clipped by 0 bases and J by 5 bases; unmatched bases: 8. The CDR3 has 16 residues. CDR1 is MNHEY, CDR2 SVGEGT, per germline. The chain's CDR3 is CASSYSRLGRGDTQYF. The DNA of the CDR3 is TGTGCCAGCAGTTACTCGAGGCTGGGGAGGGGAGATACGCAGTATTTT.

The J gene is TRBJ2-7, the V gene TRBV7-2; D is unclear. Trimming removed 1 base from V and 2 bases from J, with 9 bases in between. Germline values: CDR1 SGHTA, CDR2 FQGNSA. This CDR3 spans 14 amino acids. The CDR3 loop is CASSLGLSTYEQYF. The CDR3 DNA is TGTGCCAGCAGCTTAGGCCTGTCTACCTACGAGCAGTACTTC. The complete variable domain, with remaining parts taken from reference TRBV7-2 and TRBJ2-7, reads GAGVSQSPSNKVTEKGKDVELRCDPISGHTALYWYRQSLGQGLEFLIYFQGNSAPDKSGLPSDRFSAERTGGSVSTLTIQRTQQEDSAVYLCASSLGLSTYEQYFGPGTRLTVT.

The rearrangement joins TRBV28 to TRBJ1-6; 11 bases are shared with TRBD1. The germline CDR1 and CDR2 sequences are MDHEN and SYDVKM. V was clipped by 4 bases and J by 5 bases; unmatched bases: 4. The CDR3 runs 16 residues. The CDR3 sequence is CASSSGTGGHNSPLHF. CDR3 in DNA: TGTGCCAGCAGTTCCGGGACAGGGGGACATAATTCACCCCTCCACTTT.

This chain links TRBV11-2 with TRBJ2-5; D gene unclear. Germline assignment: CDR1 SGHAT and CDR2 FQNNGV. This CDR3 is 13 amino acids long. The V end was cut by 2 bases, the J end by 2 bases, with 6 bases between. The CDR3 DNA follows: TGTGCCAGCAGCTTAAGCATTCAAGAGACCCAGTACTTC. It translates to CASSLSIQETQYF. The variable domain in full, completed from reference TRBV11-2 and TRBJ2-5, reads EAGVAQSPRYKIIEKRQSVAFWCNPISGHATLYWYQQILGQGPKLLIQFQNNGVVDDSQLPKDRFSAERLKGVDSTLKIQPAKLEDSAVYLCASSLSIQETQYFGPGTRLLVL.

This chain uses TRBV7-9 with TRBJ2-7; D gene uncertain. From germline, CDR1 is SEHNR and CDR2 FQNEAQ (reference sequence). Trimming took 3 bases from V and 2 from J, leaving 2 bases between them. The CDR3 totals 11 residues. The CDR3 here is CASSFTYEQYF. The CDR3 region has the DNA TGTGCCAGCAGCTTCACCTACGAGCAGTACTTC. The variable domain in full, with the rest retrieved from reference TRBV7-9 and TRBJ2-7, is DTGVSQNPRHKITKRGQNVTFRCDPISEHNRLYWYRQTLGQGPEFLTYFQNEAQLEKSRLLSDRFSAERPKGSFSTLEIQRTEQGDSAMYLCASSFTYEQYFGPGTRLTVT.

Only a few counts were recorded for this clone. This CDR3 reads CASSTLTGGIEAFF. The CDR3 DNA sequence: TGCGCCAGCAGCACACTTACAGGGGGCATTGAGGCTTTCTTT. The genes are TRBV4-1 and TRBJ1-1, with 9 nucleotides matching TRBD1. This CDR3 is built from 14 residues. J gave up 11 bases and V 5 bases, and 12 bases lay outside the gene matches. Germline loops: CDR1 MGHRA, CDR2 YSYEKL.

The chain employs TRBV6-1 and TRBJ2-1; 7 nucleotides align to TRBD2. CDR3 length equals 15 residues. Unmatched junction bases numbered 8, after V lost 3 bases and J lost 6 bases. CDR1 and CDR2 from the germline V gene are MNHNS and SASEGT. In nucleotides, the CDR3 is TGTGCCAGCAGTGACGGGCGGGACTATCTCAATGAGCAGTTCTTC. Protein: CASSDGRDYLNEQFF.

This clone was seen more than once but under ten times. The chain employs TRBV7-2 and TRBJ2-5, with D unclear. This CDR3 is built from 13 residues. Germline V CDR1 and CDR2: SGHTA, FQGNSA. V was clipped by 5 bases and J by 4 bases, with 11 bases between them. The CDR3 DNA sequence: TGTGCCAGCAGCCCCGGGTTTCGAGAGACCCAGTACTTC. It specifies CASSPGFRETQYF.